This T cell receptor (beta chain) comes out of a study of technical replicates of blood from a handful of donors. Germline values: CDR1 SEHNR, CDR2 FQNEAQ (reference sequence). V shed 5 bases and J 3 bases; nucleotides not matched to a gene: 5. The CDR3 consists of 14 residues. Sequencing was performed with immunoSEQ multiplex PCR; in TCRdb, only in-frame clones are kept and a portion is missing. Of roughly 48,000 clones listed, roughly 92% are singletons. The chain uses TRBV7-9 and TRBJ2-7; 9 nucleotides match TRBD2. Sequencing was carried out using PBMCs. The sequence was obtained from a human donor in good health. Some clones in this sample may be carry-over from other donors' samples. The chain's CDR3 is CASSTASGVYEQYF. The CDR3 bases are TGTGCCAGCAGCACCGCTAGCGGGGTCTACGAGCAGTACTTC.